This T cell receptor beta chain derives from a study of early T cells in non-severe SARS-CoV-2 infection. Study-level information: Chains were unpaired, as sequencing was done on bulk RNA from unsorted whole blood.

Looked up from germline, CDR1 is LGHDT and CDR2 is YNNKEL (reference sequence). Trimming took 4 bases from V and 1 from J, leaving 2 bases between them. This CDR3 has 11 residues. Attachment of unique molecular identifiers to individual cDNA molecules was performed. TCRdb redid the calling of the 5' RACE reads with MiXCR, one entry per CDR3 protein. The sample lists 74,000 or so distinct CDR3 sequences; more than 9% were seen once. Findings and caveats of the study: There was a bias toward anti-spike CD8 responses in VDJdb matching, which missed private and CD4 specificities.

Regarding this clonotype: The antigen remains undetermined.

The sequence derives from an adult who was a healthcare worker with PCR-confirmed SARS-CoV-2 infection or an uninfected control (not recorded which). The sample was whole blood. The chain is built from TRBV3-1 and TRBJ2-7; no firm D call. The DNA for the CDR3 is TGTGCCAGCAGCCGGTCCTACGAGCAGTACTTC. Translated, it gives CASSRSYEQYF.